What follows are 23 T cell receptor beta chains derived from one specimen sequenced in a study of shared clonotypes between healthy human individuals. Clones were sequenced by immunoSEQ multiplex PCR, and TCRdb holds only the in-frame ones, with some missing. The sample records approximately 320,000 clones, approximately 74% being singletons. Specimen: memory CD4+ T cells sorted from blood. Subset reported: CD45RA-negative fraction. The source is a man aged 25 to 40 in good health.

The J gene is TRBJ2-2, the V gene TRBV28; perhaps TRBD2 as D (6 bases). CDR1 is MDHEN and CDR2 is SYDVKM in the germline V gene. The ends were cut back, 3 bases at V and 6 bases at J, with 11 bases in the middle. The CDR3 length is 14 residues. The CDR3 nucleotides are TGTGCCAGCAGTTTTGCGGGGTTGCCCGGGGAGCTGTTTTTT. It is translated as CASSFAGLPGELFF.

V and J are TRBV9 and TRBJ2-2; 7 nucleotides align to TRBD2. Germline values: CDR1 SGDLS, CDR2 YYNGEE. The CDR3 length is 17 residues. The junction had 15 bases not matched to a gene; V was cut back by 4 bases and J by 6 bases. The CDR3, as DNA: TGTGCCAGCAGCCAACTCGGGGGAGGGGCGCGTCCCGGGGAGCTGTTTTTT. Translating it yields CASSQLGGGARPGELFF.

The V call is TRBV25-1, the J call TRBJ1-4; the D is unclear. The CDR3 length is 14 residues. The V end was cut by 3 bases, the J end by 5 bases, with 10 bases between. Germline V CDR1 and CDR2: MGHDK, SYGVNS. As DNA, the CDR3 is TGTGCCAGCAGTGATCCTGACGGGAATGAAAAACTGTTTTTT. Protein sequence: CASSDPDGNEKLFF. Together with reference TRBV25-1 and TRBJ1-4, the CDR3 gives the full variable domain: EADIYQTPRYLVIGTGKKITLECSQTMGHDKMYWYQQDPGMELHLIHYSYGVNSTEKGDLSSESTVSRIRTEHFPLTLESARPSHTSQYLCASSDPDGNEKLFFGSGTQLSVL.

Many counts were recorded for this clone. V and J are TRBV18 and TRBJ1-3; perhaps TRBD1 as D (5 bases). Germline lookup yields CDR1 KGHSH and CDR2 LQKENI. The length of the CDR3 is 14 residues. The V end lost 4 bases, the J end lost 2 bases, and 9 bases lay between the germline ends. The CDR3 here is CASSLQGAGNTIYF. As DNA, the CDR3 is TGTGCCAGCTCACTTCAGGGCGCTGGAAACACCATATATTTT.

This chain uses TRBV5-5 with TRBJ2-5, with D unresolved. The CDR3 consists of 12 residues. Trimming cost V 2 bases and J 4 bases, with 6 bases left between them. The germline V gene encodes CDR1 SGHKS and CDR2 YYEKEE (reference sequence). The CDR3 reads CASSFWSETQYF. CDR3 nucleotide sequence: TGTGCCAGCAGCTTTTGGTCAGAGACCCAGTACTTC.

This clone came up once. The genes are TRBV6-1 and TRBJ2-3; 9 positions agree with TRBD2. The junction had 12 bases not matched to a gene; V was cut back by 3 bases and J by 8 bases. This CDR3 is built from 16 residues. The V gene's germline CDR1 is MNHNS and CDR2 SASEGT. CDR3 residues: CASSDGIAGASSTQYF. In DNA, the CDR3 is TGTGCCAGCAGTGATGGGATAGCGGGAGCCTCCTCTACGCAGTATTTT.

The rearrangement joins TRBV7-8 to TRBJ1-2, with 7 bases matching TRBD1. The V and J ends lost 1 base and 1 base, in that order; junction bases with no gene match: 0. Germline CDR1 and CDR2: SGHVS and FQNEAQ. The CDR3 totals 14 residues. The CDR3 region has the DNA TGTGCCAGCAGCTTAGGGGACAGTAACTATGGCTACACCTTC. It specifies CASSLGDSNYGYTF.

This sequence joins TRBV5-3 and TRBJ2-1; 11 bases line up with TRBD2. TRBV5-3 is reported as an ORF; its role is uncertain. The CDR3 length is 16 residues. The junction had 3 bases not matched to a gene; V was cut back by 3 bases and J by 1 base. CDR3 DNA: TGTGCCAGAAGCTCCAGGACTAGCGGGTCCTACAATGAGCAGTTCTTC. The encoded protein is CARSSRTSGSYNEQFF.

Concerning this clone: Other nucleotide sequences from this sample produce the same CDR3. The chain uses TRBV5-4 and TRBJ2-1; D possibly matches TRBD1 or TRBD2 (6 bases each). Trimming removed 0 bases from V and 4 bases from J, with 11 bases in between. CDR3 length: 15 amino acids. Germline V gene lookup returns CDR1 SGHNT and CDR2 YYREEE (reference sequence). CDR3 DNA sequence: TGTGCCAGCAGCTTGGTGGGGGGCGGGTACAATGAGCAGTTCTTC. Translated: CASSLVGGGYNEQFF.

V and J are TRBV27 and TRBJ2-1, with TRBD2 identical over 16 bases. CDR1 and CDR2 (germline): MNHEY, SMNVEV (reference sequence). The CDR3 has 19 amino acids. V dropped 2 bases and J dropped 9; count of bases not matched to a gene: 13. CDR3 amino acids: CASSLTFTGLAGGAREQFF. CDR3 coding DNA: TGTGCCAGCAGTTTAACGTTTACGGGACTAGCGGGAGGGGCGCGTGAGCAGTTCTTC.

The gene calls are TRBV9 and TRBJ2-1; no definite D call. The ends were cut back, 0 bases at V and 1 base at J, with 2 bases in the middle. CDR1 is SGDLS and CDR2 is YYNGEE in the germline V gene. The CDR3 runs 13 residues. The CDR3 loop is CASSVGSYNEQFF. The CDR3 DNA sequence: TGTGCCAGCAGCGTAGGGTCCTACAATGAGCAGTTCTTC.

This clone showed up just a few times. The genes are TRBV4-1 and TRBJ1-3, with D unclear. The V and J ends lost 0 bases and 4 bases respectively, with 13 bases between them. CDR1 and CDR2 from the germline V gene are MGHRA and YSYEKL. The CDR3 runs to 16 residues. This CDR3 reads CASSQDSGRRGNTIYF. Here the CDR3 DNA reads TGCGCCAGCAGCCAAGATTCAGGTCGGCGGGGAAACACCATATATTTT.

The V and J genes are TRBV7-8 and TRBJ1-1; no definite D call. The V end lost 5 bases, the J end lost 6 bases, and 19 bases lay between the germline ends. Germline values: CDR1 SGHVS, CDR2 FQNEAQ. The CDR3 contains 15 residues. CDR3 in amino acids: CASSGLGEVLAEAFF. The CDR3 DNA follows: TGTGCCAGCAGCGGGCTCGGTGAGGTTTTAGCTGAAGCTTTCTTT.

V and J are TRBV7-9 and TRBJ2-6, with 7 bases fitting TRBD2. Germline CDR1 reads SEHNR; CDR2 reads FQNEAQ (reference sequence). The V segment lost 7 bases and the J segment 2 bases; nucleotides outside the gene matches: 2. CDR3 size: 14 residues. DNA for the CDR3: TGTGCCAGCACTGGGGGGGCTGGGGCCAACGTCCTGACTTTC. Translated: CASTGGAGANVLTF.

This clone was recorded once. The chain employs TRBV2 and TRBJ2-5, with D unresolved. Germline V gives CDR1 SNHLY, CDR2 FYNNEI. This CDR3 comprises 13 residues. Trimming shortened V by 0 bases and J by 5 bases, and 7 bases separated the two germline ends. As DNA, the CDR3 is TGTGCCAGCAGTGAAGCGCTGGATGAGACCCAGTACTTC. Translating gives CASSEALDETQYF.

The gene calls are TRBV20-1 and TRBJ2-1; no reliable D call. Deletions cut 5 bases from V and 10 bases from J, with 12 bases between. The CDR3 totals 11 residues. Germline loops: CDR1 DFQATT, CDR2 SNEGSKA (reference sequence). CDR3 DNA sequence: TGCAGTGCTTGGACCCGGATGGAGCAGTTCTTC. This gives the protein CSAWTRMEQFF.

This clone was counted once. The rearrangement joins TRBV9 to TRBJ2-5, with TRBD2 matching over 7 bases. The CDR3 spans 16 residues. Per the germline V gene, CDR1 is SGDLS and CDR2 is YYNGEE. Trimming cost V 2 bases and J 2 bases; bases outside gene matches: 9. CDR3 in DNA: TGTGCCAGCAGCGTGAGCGGGATGGGAGGGCAAGAGACCCAGTACTTC. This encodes CASSVSGMGGQETQYF. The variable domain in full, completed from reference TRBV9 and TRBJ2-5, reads DSGVTQTPKHLITATGQRVTLRCSPRSGDLSVYWYQQSLDQGLQFLIQYYNGEERAKGNILERFSAQQFPDLHSELNLSSLELGDSALYFCASSVSGMGGQETQYFGPGTRLLVL.

The CDR3 sequence: CASSTPEEGTYGYTF. The CDR3 DNA reads TGTGCCAGCAGTACACCGGAGGAAGGGACCTATGGCTACACCTTC. The chain carries TRBV28 and TRBJ1-2, with D tentatively TRBD1 (5 bases). Trimming shortened V by 5 bases and J by 4 bases, and 17 bases separated the two germline ends. The CDR3 contains 15 residues. Germline CDR1 is MDHEN and CDR2 is SYDVKM.

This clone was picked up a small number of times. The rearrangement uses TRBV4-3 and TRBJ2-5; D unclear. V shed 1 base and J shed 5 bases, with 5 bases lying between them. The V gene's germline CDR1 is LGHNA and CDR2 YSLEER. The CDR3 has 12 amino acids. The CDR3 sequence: CASSQGGETQYF. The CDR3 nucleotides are TGCGCCAGCAGCCAAGGTGGGGAGACCCAGTACTTC.

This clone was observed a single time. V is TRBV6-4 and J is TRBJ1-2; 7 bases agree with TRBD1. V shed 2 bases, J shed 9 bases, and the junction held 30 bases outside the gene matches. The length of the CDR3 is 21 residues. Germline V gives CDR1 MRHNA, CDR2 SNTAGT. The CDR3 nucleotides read TGTGCCAGCAGTGACCTGGATAGCTCGAAACGGGACAGAAAGGCCTGGGGGAGCTACACCTTC. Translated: CASSDLDSSKRDRKAWGSYTF.

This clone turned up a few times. This CDR3 reads CASSQDPGSVSGELFF. The CDR3 DNA reads TGCGCCAGCAGCCAAGACCCAGGGTCGGTATCCGGGGAGCTGTTTTTT. The V call is TRBV4-3, the J call TRBJ2-2, with D maybe TRBD1 (5 bases). The V gene lost 0 bases and the J gene lost 6 bases, with 14 bases spanning the gap. Germline CDR1 is LGHNA and CDR2 is YSLEER. The CDR3 contains 16 residues.

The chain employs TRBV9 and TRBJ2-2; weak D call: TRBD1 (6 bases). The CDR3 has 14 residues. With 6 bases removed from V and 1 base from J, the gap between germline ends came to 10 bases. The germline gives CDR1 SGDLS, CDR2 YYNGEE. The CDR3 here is CASTDRRNTGELFF. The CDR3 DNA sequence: TGTGCCAGCACCGACAGGAGGAACACCGGGGAGCTGTTTTTT. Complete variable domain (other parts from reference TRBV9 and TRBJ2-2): DSGVTQTPKHLITATGQRVTLRCSPRSGDLSVYWYQQSLDQGLQFLIQYYNGEERAKGNILERFSAQQFPDLHSELNLSSLELGDSALYFCASTDRRNTGELFFGEGSRLTVL.

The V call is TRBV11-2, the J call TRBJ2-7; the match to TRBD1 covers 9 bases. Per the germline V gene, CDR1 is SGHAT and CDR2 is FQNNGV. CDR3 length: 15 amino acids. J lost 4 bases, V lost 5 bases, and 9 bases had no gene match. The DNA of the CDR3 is TGTGCCAGCAGCCTGCTAGGGACAGGGCCTTACGAGCAGTACTTC. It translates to CASSLLGTGPYEQYF.